The T cell receptor beta chain under discussion was sequenced for a study of cytomegalovirus exposure and HLA in healthy donors. Study findings and constraints: A later analysis found most CMV-associated TCR beta chains apparently HLA-restricted. It was around 160 TCR beta chains that were listed as cytomegalovirus-associated.

V was trimmed by 3 bases and J by 0 bases, leaving 7 bases between them. The germline V gene has CDR1 SQVTM and CDR2 ANQGSEA. This CDR3 comprises 13 residues. Researchers ran the PCR with 60 Vbeta and 13 Jbeta primers. Original analysis: Later, roughly 80 million unique TCR beta chains were counted in an analysis, and around 11 million of them were shared. Clones were sequenced by immunoSEQ multiplex PCR, and TCRdb holds only the in-frame ones, with some missing. That table is the source of V, J and clone size, and D and trimming were worked out from the DNA. The table has approximately 140,000 clones, about four fifths seen once; the top ten hold roughly 4.2%. This clone came up once. The antigen is not known.

The gene calls are TRBV29-1 and TRBJ2-3, with unresolved D. The material sequenced was PBMCs. The source of this sequence is a woman aged 35 to 49 in good health and CMV-seronegative. CDR3 DNA sequence: TGCAGCGTTGAGAGTCTCAGCACAGATACGCAGTATTTT. This translates into CSVESLSTDTQYF.